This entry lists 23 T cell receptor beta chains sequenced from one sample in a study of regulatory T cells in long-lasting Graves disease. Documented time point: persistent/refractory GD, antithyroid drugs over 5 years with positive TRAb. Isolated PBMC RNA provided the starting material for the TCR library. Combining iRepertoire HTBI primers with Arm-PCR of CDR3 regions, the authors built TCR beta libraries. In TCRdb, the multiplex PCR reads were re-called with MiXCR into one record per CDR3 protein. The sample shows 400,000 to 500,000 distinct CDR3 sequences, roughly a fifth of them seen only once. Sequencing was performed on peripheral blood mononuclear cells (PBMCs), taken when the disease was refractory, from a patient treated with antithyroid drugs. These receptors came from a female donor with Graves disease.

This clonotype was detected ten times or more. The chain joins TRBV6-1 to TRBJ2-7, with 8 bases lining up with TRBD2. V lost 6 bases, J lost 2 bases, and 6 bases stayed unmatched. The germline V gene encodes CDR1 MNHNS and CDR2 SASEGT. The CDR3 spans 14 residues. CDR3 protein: CASSNSGGAYEQYF. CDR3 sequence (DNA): TGTGCCAGCAGCAACAGCGGGGGAGCCTACGAGCAGTACTTC.

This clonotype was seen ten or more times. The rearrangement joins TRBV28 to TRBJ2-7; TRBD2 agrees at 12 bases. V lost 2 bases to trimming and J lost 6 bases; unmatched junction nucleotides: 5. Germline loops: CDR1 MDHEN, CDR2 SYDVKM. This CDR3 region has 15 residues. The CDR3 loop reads CASSLSLAGGLEQYF. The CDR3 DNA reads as TGTGCCAGCAGTTTAAGCCTAGCGGGAGGGCTCGAGCAGTACTTC.

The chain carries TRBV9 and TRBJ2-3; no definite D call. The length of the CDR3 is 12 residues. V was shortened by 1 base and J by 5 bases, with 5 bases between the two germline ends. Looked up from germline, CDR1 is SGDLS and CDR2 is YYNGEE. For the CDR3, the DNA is TGTGCCAGCAGCGTATCCGGAGATACGCAGTATTTT. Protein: CASSVSGDTQYF.

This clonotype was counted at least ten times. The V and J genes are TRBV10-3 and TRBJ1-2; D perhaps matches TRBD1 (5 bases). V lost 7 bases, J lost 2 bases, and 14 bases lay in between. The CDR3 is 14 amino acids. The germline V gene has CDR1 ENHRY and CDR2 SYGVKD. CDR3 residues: CAINGPDINYGYTF. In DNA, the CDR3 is TGTGCCATCAATGGGCCGGACATAAACTATGGCTACACCTTC.

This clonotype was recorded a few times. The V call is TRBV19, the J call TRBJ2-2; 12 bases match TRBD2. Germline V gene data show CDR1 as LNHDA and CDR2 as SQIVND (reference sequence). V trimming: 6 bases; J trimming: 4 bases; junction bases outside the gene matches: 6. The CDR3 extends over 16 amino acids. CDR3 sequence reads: CASSPPGLAGTGELFF. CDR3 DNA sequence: TGTGCCAGTAGCCCACCGGGACTAGCGGGCACCGGGGAGCTGTTTTTT. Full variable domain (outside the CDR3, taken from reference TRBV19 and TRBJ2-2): DGGITQSPKYLFRKEGQNVTLSCEQNLNHDAMYWYRQDPGQGLRLIYYSQIVNDFQKGDIAEGYSVSREKKESFPLTVTSAQKNPTAFYLCASSPPGLAGTGELFFGEGSRLTVL.

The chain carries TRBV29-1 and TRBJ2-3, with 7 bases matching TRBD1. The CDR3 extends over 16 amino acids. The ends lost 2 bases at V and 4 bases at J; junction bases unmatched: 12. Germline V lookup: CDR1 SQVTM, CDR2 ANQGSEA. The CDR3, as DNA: TGCAGCGTTGAAAAGGGGGCTTCGAAAGGGGCAGATACGCAGTATTTT. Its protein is CSVEKGASKGADTQYF.

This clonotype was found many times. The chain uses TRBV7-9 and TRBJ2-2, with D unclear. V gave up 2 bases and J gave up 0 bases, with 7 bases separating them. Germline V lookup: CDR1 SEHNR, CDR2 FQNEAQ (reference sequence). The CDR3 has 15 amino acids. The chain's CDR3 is CASSLSLTNTGELFF. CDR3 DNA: TGTGCCAGCAGCTTATCACTAACGAACACCGGGGAGCTGTTTTTT.

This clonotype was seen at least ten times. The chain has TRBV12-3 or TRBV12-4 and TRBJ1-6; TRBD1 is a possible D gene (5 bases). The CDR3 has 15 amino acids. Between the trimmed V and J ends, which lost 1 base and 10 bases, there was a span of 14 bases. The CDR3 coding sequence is TGTGCCAGCAGTTTAGTCCAAGGGGTCGGGTCACCCCTCCACTTT. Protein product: CASSLVQGVGSPLHF.

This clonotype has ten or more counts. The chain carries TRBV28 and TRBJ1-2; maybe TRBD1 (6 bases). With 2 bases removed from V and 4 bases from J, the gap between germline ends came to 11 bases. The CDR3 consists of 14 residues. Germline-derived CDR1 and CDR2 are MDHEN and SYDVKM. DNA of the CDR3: TGTGCCAGCAGTTTAGGACAGAGGATCTATGGCTACACCTTC. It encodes CASSLGQRIYGYTF.

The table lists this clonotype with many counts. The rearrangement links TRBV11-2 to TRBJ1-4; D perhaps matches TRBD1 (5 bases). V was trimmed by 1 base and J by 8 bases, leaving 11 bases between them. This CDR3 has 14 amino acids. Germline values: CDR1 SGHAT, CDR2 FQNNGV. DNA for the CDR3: TGTGCCAGCAGCTTAGGGAGGGGATCGGAAAAACTGTTTTTT. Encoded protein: CASSLGRGSEKLFF.

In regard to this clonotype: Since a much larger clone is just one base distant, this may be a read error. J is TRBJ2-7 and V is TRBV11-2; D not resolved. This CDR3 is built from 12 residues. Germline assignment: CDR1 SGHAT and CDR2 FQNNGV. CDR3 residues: CASSLGSAEECF. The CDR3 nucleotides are TGTGCCAGCAGCTTAGGTTCTGCCGAGGAGTGCTTC.

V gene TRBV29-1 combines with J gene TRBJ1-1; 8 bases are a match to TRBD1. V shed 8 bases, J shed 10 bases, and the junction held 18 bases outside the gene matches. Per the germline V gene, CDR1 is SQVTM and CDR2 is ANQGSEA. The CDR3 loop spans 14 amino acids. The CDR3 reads CSTNSGTGGSLAFF. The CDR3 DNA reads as TGCAGCACAAACTCCGGTACAGGGGGGTCGTTAGCTTTCTTT.

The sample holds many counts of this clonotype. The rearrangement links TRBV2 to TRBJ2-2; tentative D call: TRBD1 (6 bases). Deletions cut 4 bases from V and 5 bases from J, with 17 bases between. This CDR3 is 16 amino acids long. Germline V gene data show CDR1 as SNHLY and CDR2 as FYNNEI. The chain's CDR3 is CASSAGVDRLTGELFF. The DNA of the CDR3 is TGTGCCAGCAGTGCCGGTGTCGACAGGTTGACCGGGGAGCTGTTTTTT.

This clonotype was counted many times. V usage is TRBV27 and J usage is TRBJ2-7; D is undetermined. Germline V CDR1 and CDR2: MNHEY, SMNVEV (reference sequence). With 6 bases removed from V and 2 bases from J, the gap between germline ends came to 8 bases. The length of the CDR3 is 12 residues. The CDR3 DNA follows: TGTGCCAGCAGAAAATTCACCTACGAGCAGTACTTC. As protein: CASRKFTYEQYF.

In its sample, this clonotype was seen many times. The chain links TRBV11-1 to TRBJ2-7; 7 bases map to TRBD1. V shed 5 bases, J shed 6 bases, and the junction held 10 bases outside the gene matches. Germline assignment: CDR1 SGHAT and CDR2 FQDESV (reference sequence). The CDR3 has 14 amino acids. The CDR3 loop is CASSNDRDVGEQYF. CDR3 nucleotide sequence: TGTGCCAGCAGCAACGACAGGGATGTAGGCGAGCAGTACTTC.

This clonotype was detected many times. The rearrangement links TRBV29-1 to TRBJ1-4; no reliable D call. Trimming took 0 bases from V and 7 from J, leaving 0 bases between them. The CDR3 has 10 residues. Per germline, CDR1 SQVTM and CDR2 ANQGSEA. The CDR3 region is CSVEDEKLFF. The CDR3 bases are TGCAGCGTTGAAGATGAAAAACTGTTTTTT.

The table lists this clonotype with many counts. CDR3 sequence: CASSEAGVVGTGGAGYYGYTF. Written as DNA, the CDR3 is TGTGCCAGCAGTGAAGCGGGCGTAGTCGGTACAGGGGGCGCGGGGTACTATGGCTACACCTTC. J is TRBJ1-2 and V is TRBV2; TRBD1 agrees at 9 bases. The CDR3 has 21 residues. The V gene's germline CDR1 is SNHLY and CDR2 FYNNEI. Trimming cost V 0 bases and J 3 bases; bases outside gene matches: 20.

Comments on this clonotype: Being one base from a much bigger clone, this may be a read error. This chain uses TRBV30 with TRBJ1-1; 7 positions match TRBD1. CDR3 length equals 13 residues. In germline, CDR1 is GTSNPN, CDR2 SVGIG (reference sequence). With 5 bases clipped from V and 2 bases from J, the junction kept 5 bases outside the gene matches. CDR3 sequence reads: CAWGDSHNTEAFF. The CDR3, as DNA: TGTGCCTGGGGGGACAGTCATAACACTGAAGCTTTCTTT.

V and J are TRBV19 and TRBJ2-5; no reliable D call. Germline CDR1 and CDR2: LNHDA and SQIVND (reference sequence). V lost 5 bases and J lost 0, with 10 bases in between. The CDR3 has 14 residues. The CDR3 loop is CASSGLPYQETQYF. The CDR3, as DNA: TGTGCCAGTAGTGGGCTACCGTACCAAGAGACCCAGTACTTC.

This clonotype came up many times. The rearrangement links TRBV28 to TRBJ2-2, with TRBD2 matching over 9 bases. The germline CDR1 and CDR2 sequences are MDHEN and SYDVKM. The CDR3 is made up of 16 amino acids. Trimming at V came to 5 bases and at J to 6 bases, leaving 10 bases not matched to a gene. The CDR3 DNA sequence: TGTGCCAGCAGTACGGTTAGCGGGAGACCCCCCGGGGAGCTGTTTTTT. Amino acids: CASSTVSGRPPGELFF. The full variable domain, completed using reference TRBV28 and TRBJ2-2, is DVKVTQSSRYLVKRTGEKVFLECVQDMDHENMFWYRQDPGLGLRLIYFSYDVKMKEKGDIPEGYSVSREKKERFSLILESASTNQTSMYLCASSTVSGRPPGELFFGEGSRLTVL.

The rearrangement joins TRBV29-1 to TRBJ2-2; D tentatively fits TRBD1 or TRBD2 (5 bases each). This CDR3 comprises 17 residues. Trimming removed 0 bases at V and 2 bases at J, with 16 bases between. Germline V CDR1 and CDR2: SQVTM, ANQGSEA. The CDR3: CSVEESGTNLNTGELFF. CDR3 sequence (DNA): TGCAGCGTTGAAGAGTCCGGGACCAACCTTAACACCGGGGAGCTGTTTTTT.

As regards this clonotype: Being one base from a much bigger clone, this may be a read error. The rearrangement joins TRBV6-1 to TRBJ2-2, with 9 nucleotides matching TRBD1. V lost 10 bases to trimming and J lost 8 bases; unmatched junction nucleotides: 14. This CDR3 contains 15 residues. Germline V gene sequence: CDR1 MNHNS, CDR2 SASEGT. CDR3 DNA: TGTGCCAACAACGCAATACAGGGGGCGTCGGGGGAGCTGTTTTTT. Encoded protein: CANNAIQGASGELFF.

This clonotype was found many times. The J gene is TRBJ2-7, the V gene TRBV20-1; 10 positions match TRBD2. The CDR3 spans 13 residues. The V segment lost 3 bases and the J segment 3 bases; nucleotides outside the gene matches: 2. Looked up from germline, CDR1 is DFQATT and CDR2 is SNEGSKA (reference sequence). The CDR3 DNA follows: TGCAGTGCTAGTCCTAGCGGGAGCTACGAGCAGTACTTC. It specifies CSASPSGSYEQYF.